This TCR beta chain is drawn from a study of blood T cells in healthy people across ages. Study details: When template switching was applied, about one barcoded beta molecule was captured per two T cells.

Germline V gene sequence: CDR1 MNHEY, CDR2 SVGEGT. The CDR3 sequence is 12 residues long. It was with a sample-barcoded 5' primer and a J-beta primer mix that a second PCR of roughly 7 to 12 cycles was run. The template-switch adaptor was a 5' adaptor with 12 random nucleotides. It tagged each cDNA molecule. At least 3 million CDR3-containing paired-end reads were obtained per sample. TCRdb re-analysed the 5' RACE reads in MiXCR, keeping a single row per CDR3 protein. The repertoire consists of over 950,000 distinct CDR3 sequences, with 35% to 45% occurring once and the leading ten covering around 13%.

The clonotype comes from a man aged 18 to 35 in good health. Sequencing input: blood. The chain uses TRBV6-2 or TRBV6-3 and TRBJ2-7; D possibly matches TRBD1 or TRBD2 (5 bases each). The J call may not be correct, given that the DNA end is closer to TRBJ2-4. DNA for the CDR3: TGTGCCAGCAGTAGGGACGACGGCATTCAGTACTTC. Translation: CASSRDDGIQYF.